This T cell receptor beta chain was sequenced for a study of monozygotic twins with inflammatory bowel disease. The V gene's germline CDR1 is MDHEN and CDR2 SYDVKM. The CDR3 consists of 15 residues. Researchers ran eight separate cDNA reactions for each sample. TCRdb reprocessed the 5' RACE reads and stores each CDR3 protein as one record, lacking DNA. The sample spans under 350,000 distinct CDR3 sequences; the ten largest clones claim 5.6%. The sequenced sample consisted of blood. The receptor was isolated from a human donor with ulcerative colitis or Crohn's disease, or a healthy co-twin of an affected twin (not recorded which). V usage is TRBV28 and J usage is TRBJ2-1; lacking DNA, the TRBD1 call made by TCRdb goes unchecked. The CDR3 is CASSFRTGAYNEQFF.